Below are 21 T cell receptor beta chains sequenced from a single sample in a study of T cells after yellow fever vaccination. Each CDR3 protein is one row after TCRdb ran MiXCR on the 5' RACE reads. The data hold a few hundred thousand distinct CDR3 sequences, with 11% observed a single time. The sequenced sample was PBMCs, obtained on the day of the first yellow fever vaccination. These receptors all come from a young man who received the YFV17D yellow fever vaccine.

Only a few counts were recorded for this clonotype. This chain connects TRBV10-2 to TRBJ1-3; D not resolved. This CDR3 spans 15 amino acids. Trimming removed 7 bases at V and 8 bases at J, with 21 bases between. The germline CDR1 and CDR2 sequences are WSHSY and SAAADI. The CDR3 region is CASIPQDAAADTIYF. The CDR3, as DNA: TGCGCCAGCATCCCGCAGGACGCCGCAGCGGACACCATATATTTT.

This clonotype was seen only a few times. This chain joins TRBV19 and TRBJ2-3, with 7 nucleotides matching TRBD2. Germline loops: CDR1 LNHDA, CDR2 SQIVND (reference sequence). V lost 6 bases to trimming and J lost 2 bases; unmatched junction nucleotides: 8. There are 15 residues in the CDR3. The DNA for the CDR3 is TGTGCCAGTAGGAGAAGGCGGGGGATCACAGATACGCAGTATTTT. Amino acid sequence: CASRRRRGITDTQYF. Full variable domain (outside the CDR3, taken from reference TRBV19 and TRBJ2-3): DGGITQSPKYLFRKEGQNVTLSCEQNLNHDAMYWYRQDPGQGLRLIYYSQIVNDFQKGDIAEGYSVSREKKESFPLTVTSAQKNPTAFYLCASRRRRGITDTQYFGPGTRLTVL.

This chain uses TRBV7-8 with TRBJ2-2; the match to TRBD2 covers 8 bases. Looked up from germline, CDR1 is SGHVS and CDR2 is FQNEAQ. The CDR3 extends over 12 amino acids. DNA for the CDR3: TGTGTCTCTCGGGGGGGGGCCGGGGAGCTGTTTTTT. This translates into CVSRGGAGELFF.

This clonotype was seen more than once but under ten times. The rearrangement links TRBV2 to TRBJ1-1, with 7 bases aligning to TRBD1. Germline assignment: CDR1 SNHLY and CDR2 FYNNEI. V dropped 4 bases and J dropped 6; count of bases not matched to a gene: 8. The CDR3 is made up of 14 amino acids. CDR3 DNA: TGTGCCAGCAGTGTGGGTGGCGGACAGGCTGAAGCTTTCTTT. Amino acids: CASSVGGGQAEAFF. The entire variable domain, with the rest obtained from reference TRBV2 and TRBJ1-1, is as follows: EPEVTQTPSHQVTQMGQEVILRCVPISNHLYFYWYRQILGQKVEFLVSFYNNEISEKSEIFDDQFSVERPDGSNFTLKIRSTKLEDSAMYFCASSVGGGQAEAFFGQGTRLTVV.

This chain uses TRBV4-2 with TRBJ2-2, with D unresolved. Germline V CDR1 and CDR2: LGHNA, YNFKEQ. This CDR3 region has 13 residues. V was cut by 4 bases and J by 8 bases, with 11 bases left in between. Written as DNA, the CDR3 is TGTGCCAGCAGCCCTATAGTTGCAGGGGAGCTGTTTTTT. It yields the protein CASSPIVAGELFF.

This clonotype was observed a few times. The V call is TRBV11-1, the J call TRBJ2-7; 10 bases map to TRBD1. After removal of 5 bases from V and 3 bases from J, the junction contained 1 base not matched to a gene. This CDR3 contains 13 residues. Looked up from germline, CDR1 is SGHAT and CDR2 is FQDESV (reference sequence). The CDR3, as DNA: TGTGCCAGCAGCCGGACAGGGGGCTACGAGCAGTACTTC. This codes for CASSRTGGYEQYF.

A few counts support this clonotype. The chain couples TRBV20-1 to TRBJ2-2; unclear D gene. Per germline, CDR1 DFQATT and CDR2 SNEGSKA (reference sequence). Trimming cost V 1 base and J 5 bases, with 5 bases left between them. The CDR3 is 12 residues long. The CDR3 here is CSARGLTGELFF. The CDR3 coding sequence is TGCAGTGCTAGAGGATTAACCGGGGAGCTGTTTTTT.

This clonotype was seen more than once but under ten times. The genes are TRBV4-1 and TRBJ1-1; 10 nucleotides agree with TRBD1. J was trimmed by 6 bases and V by 2 bases; bases with no gene match: 6. This CDR3 has 15 amino acids. The germline V gene encodes CDR1 MGHRA and CDR2 YSYEKL. The CDR3 bases are TGCGCCAGCAGCCAATTCCGGGACAGGGGCGCTGAAGCTTTCTTT. This codes for CASSQFRDRGAEAFF.

This clonotype was seen many times. The V and J genes are TRBV20-1 and TRBJ2-1, with 8 bases matching TRBD2. This CDR3 is built from 15 residues. Germline CDR1 DFQATT, CDR2 SNEGSKA (reference sequence). V dropped 7 bases and J dropped 0; count of bases not matched to a gene: 8. CDR3 amino acids: CSVRTSPSSYNEQFF. The CDR3 nucleotides read TGCAGTGTCAGGACTAGCCCGAGCTCCTACAATGAGCAGTTCTTC.

The chain joins TRBV5-1 to TRBJ1-1; possibly TRBD1 for D (6 bases). Germline V CDR1 and CDR2: SGHRS, YFSETQ. V was trimmed by 0 bases and J by 6 bases, leaving 15 bases between them. The CDR3 has 15 amino acids. CDR3 nucleotides: TGCGCCAGCAGCTTGGCTGTCAGGGGCTGGGCTGAAGCTTTCTTT. Protein sequence: CASSLAVRGWAEAFF. Looking up the rest from reference TRBV5-1 and TRBJ1-1 gives the full variable domain: KAGVTQTPRYLIKTRGQQVTLSCSPISGHRSVSWYQQTPGQGLQFLFEYFSETQRNKGNFPGRFSGRQFSNSRSEMNVSTLELGDSALYLCASSLAVRGWAEAFFGQGTRLTVV.

The table lists this clonotype with a few counts. The genes are TRBV7-2 and TRBJ2-1; the D gene is possibly TRBD2 (5 bases). The CDR3 loop spans 16 amino acids. From germline, CDR1 is SGHTA and CDR2 FQGNSA. V was pared by 4 bases and J by 9 bases, with 22 bases between. The DNA for the CDR3 is TGTGCCAGCAGCTCATCTTTTTGGCAGGCCCGGGGTGAGCAGTTCTTC. Its protein product is CASSSSFWQARGEQFF.

This chain uses TRBV19 with TRBJ2-5; D is possibly TRBD1 (6 bases). The CDR3 consists of 10 residues. V was trimmed by 11 bases and J by 5 bases, leaving 9 bases between them. In germline, CDR1 is LNHDA, CDR2 SQIVND (reference sequence). CDR3 bases: TGTGCCGCAGGGGTGGAGACCCAGTACTTC. Its translation is CAAGVETQYF.

V gene TRBV19 combines with J gene TRBJ1-5, with 8 bases that match TRBD1. Germline lookup yields CDR1 LNHDA and CDR2 SQIVND (reference sequence). V was pared by 5 bases and J by 0 bases, with 6 bases of the junction left unmatched. CDR3 length: 16 amino acids. The CDR3 is CASSGTGANSNQPQHF. The CDR3 DNA sequence: TGTGCCAGTAGTGGGACAGGAGCAAATAGCAATCAGCCCCAGCATTTT.

The rearrangement joins TRBV12-3 or TRBV12-4 to TRBJ2-7, with a possible D match to TRBD1 (6 bases). Trimming cost V 5 bases and J 4 bases, with 6 bases left between them. This CDR3 has 11 residues. CDR3 in DNA: TGTGCCAGCAGTCAGGGGTACGAGCAGTACGTC. Translation: CASSQGYEQYV.

The chain is built from TRBV6-2 or TRBV6-3 and TRBJ1-6; D gene ambiguous. Germline V lookup: CDR1 MNHEY, CDR2 SVGEGT. The CDR3 is 14 amino acids. V was pared by 4 bases and J by 9 bases, with 13 bases between. The DNA of the CDR3 is TGTGCCAGCAGTTCTGGCAGTCTCGTTTCACCCCTCCACTTT. This codes for CASSSGSLVSPLHF.

The V gene is TRBV5-1, the J gene TRBJ2-7; D gene ambiguous. V lost 0 bases, J lost 3 bases, and 13 bases lay in between. The CDR3 is 15 amino acids. Germline CDR1 is SGHRS and CDR2 is YFSETQ. The CDR3 loop reads CASSLGQGSVYEQYF. Here the CDR3 DNA reads TGCGCCAGCAGCTTGGGACAAGGCAGTGTCTACGAGCAGTACTTC.

This clonotype came up a few times. The chain has TRBV5-1 and TRBJ2-1; the match to TRBD2 covers 11 bases. Germline loops: CDR1 SGHRS, CDR2 YFSETQ. The CDR3 runs to 18 residues. V shed 0 bases and J 0 bases; nucleotides not matched to a gene: 5. The CDR3 reads CASSLVLAGGDSYNEQFF. CDR3 sequence (DNA): TGCGCCAGCAGCTTGGTGCTAGCGGGGGGAGACTCCTACAATGAGCAGTTCTTC.

The chain carries TRBV20-1 and TRBJ1-3, with D perhaps TRBD1 (5 bases). V lost 5 bases, J lost 0 bases, and 17 bases lay in between. Germline V CDR1 and CDR2: DFQATT, SNEGSKA (reference sequence). The CDR3 is 16 residues long. CDR3 coding DNA: TGCAGTGCTTCTTCGTACCAGACAGACTCTGGAAACACCATATATTTT. Translating it yields CSASSYQTDSGNTIYF.

Note on this clonotype: A much bigger clone sits one base away, suggesting this may be a read error. The CDR3 sequence is CSSSEAPGQGTDTQYF. The CDR3 DNA follows: TGTTCCAGCAGTGAAGCCCCGGGACAGGGGACAGATACGCAGTATTTT. The gene calls are TRBV25-1 and TRBJ2-3, with 10 positions matching TRBD1. CDR3 length: 16 residues. Germline values: CDR1 MGHDK, CDR2 SYGVNS.

This clonotype has more than one count but fewer than ten. The chain carries TRBV5-4 and TRBJ2-2; D is uncertain. CDR1 is SGHNT and CDR2 is YYREEE in the germline V gene (reference sequence). Trimming took off 4 bases at V and 0 bases at J, with 10 bases between the two ends. The CDR3 length is 15 residues. The CDR3 is CASSVGLSNTGELFF. CDR3 sequence (DNA): TGTGCCAGCAGCGTTGGGCTCTCGAACACCGGGGAGCTGTTTTTT.

This clonotype was observed a few times. V is TRBV5-1 and J is TRBJ1-1; no firm D call. CDR3 length: 16 amino acids. V dropped 4 bases and J dropped 0 bases, with 16 bases sitting between them. Germline V lookup: CDR1 SGHRS, CDR2 YFSETQ. The CDR3 protein is CASSRGIQLMNTEAFF. In DNA, the CDR3 is TGCGCCAGCAGCCGAGGTATCCAGCTAATGAACACTGAAGCTTTCTTT.